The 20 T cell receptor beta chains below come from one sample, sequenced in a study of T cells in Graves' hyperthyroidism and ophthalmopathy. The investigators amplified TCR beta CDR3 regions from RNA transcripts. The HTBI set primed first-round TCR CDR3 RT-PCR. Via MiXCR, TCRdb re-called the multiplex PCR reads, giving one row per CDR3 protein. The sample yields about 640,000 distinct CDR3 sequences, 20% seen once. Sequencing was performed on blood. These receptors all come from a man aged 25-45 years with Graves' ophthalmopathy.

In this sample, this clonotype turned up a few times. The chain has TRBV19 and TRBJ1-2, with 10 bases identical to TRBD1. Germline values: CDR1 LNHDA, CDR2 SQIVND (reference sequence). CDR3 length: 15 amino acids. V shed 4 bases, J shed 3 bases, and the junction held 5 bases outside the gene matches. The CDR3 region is CASSRGTGDDYGYTF. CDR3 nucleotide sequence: TGTGCCAGTAGTAGGGGGACAGGGGACGACTATGGCTACACCTTC.

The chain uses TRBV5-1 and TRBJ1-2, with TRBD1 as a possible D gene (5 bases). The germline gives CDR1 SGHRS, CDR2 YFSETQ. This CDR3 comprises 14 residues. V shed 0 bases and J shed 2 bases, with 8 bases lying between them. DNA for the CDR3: TGCGCCAGCAGCTTGGGTCCAGGGAACTATGGCTACACCTTC. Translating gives CASSLGPGNYGYTF.

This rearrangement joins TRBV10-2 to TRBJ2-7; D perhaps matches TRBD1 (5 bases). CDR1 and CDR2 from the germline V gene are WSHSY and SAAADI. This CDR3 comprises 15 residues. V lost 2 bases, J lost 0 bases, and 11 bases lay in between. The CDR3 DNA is TGCGCCAGCAGTGAGCCGGACACGAACTCCTACGAGCAGTACTTC. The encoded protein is CASSEPDTNSYEQYF.

CDR3 residues: CASSHGTPPREQYF. CDR3 coding DNA: TGCGCCAGCAGCCATGGGACTCCCCCCCGGGAGCAGTACTTC. This rearrangement joins TRBV4-1 to TRBJ2-7; D may be TRBD2 (6 bases). Per germline, CDR1 MGHRA and CDR2 YSYEKL. The V and J ends lost 3 bases and 7 bases respectively, with 16 bases between them. The length of the CDR3 is 14 residues.

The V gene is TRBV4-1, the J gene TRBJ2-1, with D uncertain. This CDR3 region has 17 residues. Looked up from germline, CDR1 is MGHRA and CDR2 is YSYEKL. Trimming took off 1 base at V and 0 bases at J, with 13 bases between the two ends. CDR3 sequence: CASSQVTILGSYNEQFF. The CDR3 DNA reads TGCGCCAGCAGCCAAGTAACGATCCTGGGCTCCTACAATGAGCAGTTCTTC.

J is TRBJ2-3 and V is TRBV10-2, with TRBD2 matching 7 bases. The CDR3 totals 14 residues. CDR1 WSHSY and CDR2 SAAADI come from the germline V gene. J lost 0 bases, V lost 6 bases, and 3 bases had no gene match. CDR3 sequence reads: CASSETSSTDTQYF. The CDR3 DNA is TGCGCCAGCAGCGAGACTAGCAGCACAGATACGCAGTATTTT.

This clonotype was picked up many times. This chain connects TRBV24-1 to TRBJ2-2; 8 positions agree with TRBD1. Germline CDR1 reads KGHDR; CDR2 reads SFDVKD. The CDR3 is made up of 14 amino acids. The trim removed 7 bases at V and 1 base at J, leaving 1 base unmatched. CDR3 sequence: CATRGTGNTGELFF. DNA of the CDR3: TGTGCCACCAGGGGGACAGGGAACACCGGGGAGCTGTTTTTT.

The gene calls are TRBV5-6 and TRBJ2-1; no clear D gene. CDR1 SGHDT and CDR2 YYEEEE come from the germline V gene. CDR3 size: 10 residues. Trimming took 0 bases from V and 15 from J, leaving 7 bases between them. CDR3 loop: CASSLGPPFF. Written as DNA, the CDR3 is TGTGCCAGCAGCTTGGGTCCCCCGTTCTTC. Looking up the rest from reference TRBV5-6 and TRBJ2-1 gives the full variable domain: DAGVTQSPTHLIKTRGQQVTLRCSPKSGHDTVSWYQQALGQGPQFIFQYYEEEERQRGNFPDRFSGHQFPNYSSELNVNALLLGDSALYLCASSLGPPFFGPGTRLTVL.

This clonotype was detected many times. CDR3 in amino acids: CASSQDFSGQETQYF. The CDR3, as DNA: TGTGCCAGCAGCCAAGATTTTAGCGGGCAAGAGACCCAGTACTTC. The chain uses TRBV3-1 and TRBJ2-5; 7 bases line up with TRBD2. J was trimmed by 2 bases and V by 0 bases; bases with no gene match: 3. The CDR3 is made up of 15 amino acids. The germline CDR1 and CDR2 sequences are LGHDT and YNNKEL (reference sequence).

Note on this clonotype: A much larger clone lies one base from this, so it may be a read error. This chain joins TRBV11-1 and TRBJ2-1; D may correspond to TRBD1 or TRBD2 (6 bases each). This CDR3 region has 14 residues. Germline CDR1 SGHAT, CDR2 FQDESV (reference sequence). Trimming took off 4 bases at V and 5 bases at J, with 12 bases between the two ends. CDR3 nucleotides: TGTGCCAGCAGCTGGGGGCCTAGCGACAATGAGCAGTTCTTC. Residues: CASSWGPSDNEQFF.

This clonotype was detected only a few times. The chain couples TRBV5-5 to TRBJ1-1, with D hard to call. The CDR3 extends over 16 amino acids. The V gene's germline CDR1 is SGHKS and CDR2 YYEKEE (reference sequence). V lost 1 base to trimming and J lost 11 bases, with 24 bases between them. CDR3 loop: CASSLSAGGGGVRAFF. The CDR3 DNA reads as TGTGCCAGCAGCTTGTCGGCAGGAGGCGGCGGAGTTAGGGCTTTCTTT.

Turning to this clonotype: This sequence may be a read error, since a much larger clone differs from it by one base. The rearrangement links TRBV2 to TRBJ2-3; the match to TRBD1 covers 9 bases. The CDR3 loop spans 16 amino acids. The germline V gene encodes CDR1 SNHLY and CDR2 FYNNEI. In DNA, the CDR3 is TGTTCCAGCAAACGTGACAGGGGGGGTAGCACAGATACGCAGTATTTT. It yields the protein CSSKRDRGGSTDTQYF.

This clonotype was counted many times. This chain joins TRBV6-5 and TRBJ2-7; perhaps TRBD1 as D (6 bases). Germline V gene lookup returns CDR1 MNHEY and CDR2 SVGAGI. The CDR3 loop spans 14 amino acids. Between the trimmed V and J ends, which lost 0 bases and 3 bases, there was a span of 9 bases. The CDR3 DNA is TGTGCCAGCAGTTACTCCCAGGGGAACTACGAGCAGTACTTC. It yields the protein CASSYSQGNYEQYF.

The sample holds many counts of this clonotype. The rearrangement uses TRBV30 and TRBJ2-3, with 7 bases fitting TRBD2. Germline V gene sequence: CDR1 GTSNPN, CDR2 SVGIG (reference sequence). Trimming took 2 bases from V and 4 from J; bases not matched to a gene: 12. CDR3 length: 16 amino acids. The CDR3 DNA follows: TGTGCCTGGAGTACCGGGACTACCGTACACGCAGATACGCAGTATTTT. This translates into CAWSTGTTVHADTQYF.

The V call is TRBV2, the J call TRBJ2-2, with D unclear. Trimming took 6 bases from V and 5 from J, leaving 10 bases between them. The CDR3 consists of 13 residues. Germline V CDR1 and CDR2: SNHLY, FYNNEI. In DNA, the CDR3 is TGTGCCAGCAGGCCCCAAGGGACCGGGGAGCTGTTTTTT. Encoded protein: CASRPQGTGELFF.

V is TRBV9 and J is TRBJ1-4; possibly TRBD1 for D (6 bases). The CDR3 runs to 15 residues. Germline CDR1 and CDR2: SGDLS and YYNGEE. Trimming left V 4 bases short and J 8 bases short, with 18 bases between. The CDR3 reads CASSPSAGVNEKLFF. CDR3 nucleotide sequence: TGTGCCAGCAGCCCCTCGGCAGGGGTAAACGAAAAACTGTTTTTT.

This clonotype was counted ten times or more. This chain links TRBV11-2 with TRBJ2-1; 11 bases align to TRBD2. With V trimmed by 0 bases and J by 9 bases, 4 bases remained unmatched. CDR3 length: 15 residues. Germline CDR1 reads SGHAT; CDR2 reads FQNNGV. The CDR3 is CASSLELAGEGEQFF. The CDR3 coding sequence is TGTGCCAGCAGCTTAGAACTAGCGGGAGAGGGTGAGCAGTTCTTC.

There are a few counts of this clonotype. The CDR3 reads CASSLVPGNFGYTF. Here the CDR3 DNA reads TGTGCCAGCAGCTTAGTCCCAGGGAATTTTGGCTACACCTTC. This sequence joins TRBV7-9 and TRBJ1-2, with D possibly matching TRBD1 (5 bases). Trimming pared 1 base from V and 7 bases from J, leaving 13 bases between. Germline CDR1 reads SEHNR; CDR2 reads FQNEAQ (reference sequence). This CDR3 region has 14 residues.

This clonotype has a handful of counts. Here the CDR3 DNA reads TGTGCCAGCAGAGCGGATATTACTTCTGGAAACACCATATATTTT. As protein: CASRADITSGNTIYF. The chain is built from TRBV6-1 and TRBJ1-3; D ambiguous. Trimming took off 6 bases at V and 1 base at J, with 13 bases between the two ends. Germline loops: CDR1 MNHNS, CDR2 SASEGT. This CDR3 has 15 residues.

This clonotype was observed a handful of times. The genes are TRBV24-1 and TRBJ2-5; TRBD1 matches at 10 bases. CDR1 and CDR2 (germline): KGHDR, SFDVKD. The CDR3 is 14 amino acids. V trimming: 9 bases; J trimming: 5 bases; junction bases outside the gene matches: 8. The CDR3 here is CATRPGTGAETQYF. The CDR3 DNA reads TGTGCCACCCGTCCCGGGACAGGGGCGGAGACCCAGTACTTC.